What follows is one T cell receptor (beta chain) and its context. This CDR3 has 16 amino acids. This specimen comes from a study of long-term antiretroviral therapy in people with HIV. Runs used v3.0 of the immunoSEQ assay and were done at survey level. Profiling relied on immunoSEQ multiplex PCR, and the TCRdb table lists in-frame clones only, not all of them. The table lists about 24,000 clones, roughly 94% of them singletons. The sequences come from unsorted PBMCs, collected about 5 years after starting antiretroviral therapy. The sequence derives from a woman aged 45-60 years with HIV. This chain joins TRBV21-1 and TRBJ1-1; the table's D call of TRBD1 was not tested on the DNA. TRBV21-1 is reported as a pseudogene. The CDR3 nucleotides are TGTGCCAGCAGCTCCGGGACAGGGGGCCGGAACACTGAAGCTTTCTTT. Its protein is CASSSGTGGRNTEAFF.